Listed here are 19 T cell receptor beta chains from one sample, sequenced in a study of cytomegalovirus exposure and HLA in healthy donors. The PCR had 60 Vbeta and 13 Jbeta primers. TCRdb's table, derived via immunoSEQ multiplex PCR, lists solely in-frame clones and lacks some. The sample records about 130,000 clones, over 60% being singletons. The sequenced sample was PBMCs. All receptors come from a woman aged 55-70 years in good health and CMV-seropositive.

CDR3 in DNA: TGTGCCAGCAGCCCCTCGGCGGGGAACTATGGCTACACCTTC. This sequence encodes CASSPSAGNYGYTF. The rearrangement uses TRBV6-5 and TRBJ1-2; D remains unclear. Trimming cost V 6 bases and J 2 bases, with 13 bases left between them. This CDR3 spans 14 amino acids. Germline assignment: CDR1 MNHEY and CDR2 SVGAGI.

The chain carries TRBV5-1 and TRBJ1-1; possibly TRBD1 for D (6 bases). This CDR3 is 16 amino acids long. V was cut by 4 bases and J by 0 bases, with 16 bases left in between. The V gene's germline CDR1 is SGHRS and CDR2 YFSETQ. In DNA, the CDR3 is TGCGCCAGCAGCCCGGTCACAGGGCCGATGAACACTGAAGCTTTCTTT. As protein: CASSPVTGPMNTEAFF.

V gene TRBV30 combines with J gene TRBJ1-2; 7 positions agree with TRBD1. This CDR3 contains 14 residues. The germline V gene encodes CDR1 GTSNPN and CDR2 SVGIG (reference sequence). Trimming at V came to 7 bases and at J to 3 bases, leaving 11 bases not matched to a gene. The CDR3 here is CAYHRDRAYYGYTF. The CDR3 DNA is TGTGCCTACCATAGAGACAGGGCTTACTATGGCTACACCTTC.

About this clone: The sample carries other DNA sequences with the same CDR3. CDR3 region: CASSSLKGLNEQFF. DNA for the CDR3: TGTGCCAGCAGTTCGCTAAAGGGGCTCAATGAGCAGTTCTTC. The chain joins TRBV11-2 to TRBJ2-1, with D possibly TRBD1 on 5 matching bases. Trimming stripped 6 bases from V and 6 bases from J, with 15 bases between. Germline V gene data show CDR1 as SGHAT and CDR2 as FQNNGV. This CDR3 is built from 14 residues.

The chain recombines TRBV7-8 with TRBJ1-5; 10 positions match TRBD1. J lost 4 bases, V lost 3 bases, and 6 bases had no gene match. Germline V gene sequence: CDR1 SGHVS, CDR2 FQNEAQ. The CDR3 is 16 residues long. As DNA, the CDR3 is TGTGCCAGCAGCTTCCTGGGACAGGGGCAAAATCAGCCCCAGCATTTT. Amino acids: CASSFLGQGQNQPQHF.

The chain couples TRBV18 to TRBJ1-2, with unresolved D. The CDR3 contains 14 residues. Trimming left V 3 bases short and J 2 bases short, with 10 bases between. Germline V lookup: CDR1 KGHSH, CDR2 LQKENI. In DNA, the CDR3 is TGTGCCAGCTCACCCCTGAACGAGAACTATGGCTACACCTTC. This sequence encodes CASSPLNENYGYTF. Based on the CDR3 plus reference TRBV18 and TRBJ1-2, the full variable domain is NAGVMQNPRHLVRRRGQEARLRCSPMKGHSHVYWYRQLPEEGLKFMVYLQKENIIDESGMPKERFSAEFPKEGPSILRIQQVVRGDSAAYFCASSPLNENYGYTFGSGTRLTVV.

V and J are TRBV4-1 and TRBJ1-1; 11 nucleotides match TRBD1. CDR3 size: 15 residues. The germline V gene encodes CDR1 MGHRA and CDR2 YSYEKL. The V gene end was trimmed by 6 bases and the J gene end by 4 bases; junction bases not matched to a gene: 7. The CDR3 spells CASSSRDRGGTEAFF. DNA of the CDR3: TGCGCCAGCAGTTCCAGGGACAGGGGGGGCACTGAAGCTTTCTTT.

This clone was observed a handful of times. The chain combines TRBV11-2 with TRBJ2-2; 7 bases fit TRBD1. Trimming at V came to 6 bases and at J to 5 bases, leaving 12 bases not matched to a gene. CDR1 and CDR2 from the germline V gene are SGHAT and FQNNGV. This CDR3 is built from 16 residues. The CDR3 nucleotides read TGTGCCAGCAGGATACAGGGGCCCCGAGGTACCGGGGAGCTGTTTTTT. The encoded protein is CASRIQGPRGTGELFF.

The J gene is TRBJ2-6, the V gene TRBV28; the D gene is possibly TRBD1 (5 bases). Germline lookup yields CDR1 MDHEN and CDR2 SYDVKM. The V end lost 8 bases, the J end lost 2 bases, and 19 bases lay between the germline ends. The length of the CDR3 is 17 residues. DNA for the CDR3: TGTGCCAGCCGTGCCAAAGGGGCGATGACTGGGGCCAACGTCCTGACTTTC. This translates into CASRAKGAMTGANVLTF.

This chain links TRBV7-8 with TRBJ2-1; 11 bases map to TRBD2. With 5 bases clipped from V and 10 bases from J, the junction kept 13 bases outside the gene matches. In germline, CDR1 is SGHVS, CDR2 FQNEAQ. This CDR3 region has 16 residues. CDR3 sequence (DNA): TGTGCCAGCAGCCGTACTATAGCGGGAGGGCCAGGGGAGCAGTTCTTC. It codes for CASSRTIAGGPGEQFF. Full variable domain (outside the CDR3, taken from reference TRBV7-8 and TRBJ2-1): GAGVSQSPRYKVAKRGQDVALRCDPISGHVSLFWYQQALGQGPEFLTYFQNEAQLDKSGLPSDRFFAERPEGSVSTLKIQRTQQEDSAVYLCASSRTIAGGPGEQFFGPGTRLTVL.

The CDR3 bases are TGCGCCAGCAGCTTGTGGACAGGGGGCGGCTCCTACAATGAGCAGTTCTTC. Translating gives CASSLWTGGGSYNEQFF. The V and J genes are TRBV5-1 and TRBJ2-1, with 11 bases matching TRBD1. Germline loops: CDR1 SGHRS, CDR2 YFSETQ. Trimming took 1 base from V and 0 from J; bases not matched to a gene: 3. This CDR3 is built from 17 residues.

Here the CDR3 reads CASSGDRNTEAFF. The CDR3 DNA reads as TGTGCCAGCAGCGGAGACCGGAACACTGAAGCTTTCTTT. The J gene is TRBJ1-1, the V gene TRBV7-6; D not certain. Germline CDR1 is SGHVS and CDR2 is FNYEAQ. V was cut by 5 bases and J by 1 base, with 8 bases left in between. This CDR3 is 13 amino acids long.

The chain carries TRBV7-9 and TRBJ2-7; 7 bases are a match to TRBD1. V dropped 11 bases and J dropped 2; count of bases not matched to a gene: 9. CDR1 SEHNR and CDR2 FQNEAQ come from the germline V gene (reference sequence). This CDR3 region has 13 residues. CDR3 amino acids: CAGEMTGTYEQYF. CDR3 in DNA: TGTGCCGGGGAAATGACAGGGACCTACGAGCAGTACTTC.

The chain joins TRBV30 to TRBJ2-1; D may be TRBD1 (5 bases). V lost 3 bases, J lost 7 bases, and 10 bases lay in between. Germline CDR1 and CDR2: GTSNPN and SVGIG (reference sequence). The CDR3 spans 12 residues. The CDR3 DNA reads as TGTGCCTGGAGCCTACAGGTGAATGAGCAGTTCTTC. Translated, it gives CAWSLQVNEQFF.

The chain couples TRBV4-3 to TRBJ1-1; D might be TRBD1 (5 bases). CDR3 length: 16 amino acids. Germline V gene data show CDR1 as LGHNA and CDR2 as YSLEER. V was shortened by 4 bases and J by 1 base, with 16 bases between the two germline ends. CDR3 residues: CASSREYRLTNTEAFF. The DNA of the CDR3 is TGCGCCAGCAGCCGAGAGTACAGGCTTACGAACACTGAAGCTTTCTTT.

This clone turned up a few times. The rearrangement joins TRBV7-8 to TRBJ2-1, with 14 bases matching TRBD2. Germline V lookup: CDR1 SGHVS, CDR2 FQNEAQ. V was pared by 5 bases and J by 9 bases, with 3 bases of the junction left unmatched. The CDR3 is made up of 14 amino acids. The CDR3 DNA is TGTGCCAGCAGCCTGGGACTAGCGGGGGTTGAGCAGTTCTTC. This codes for CASSLGLAGVEQFF.

V gene TRBV6-5 combines with J gene TRBJ2-1; 13 bases line up with TRBD2. CDR3 length equals 14 residues. Germline CDR1 MNHEY, CDR2 SVGAGI. With 6 bases clipped from V and 11 bases from J, the junction kept 7 bases outside the gene matches. The CDR3 nucleotides are TGTGCCAGCAGACCTTCCGGGACTAGCGGGAAGCAGTTCTTC. Protein product: CASRPSGTSGKQFF.

The V call is TRBV29-1, the J call TRBJ1-1; 7 nucleotides agree with TRBD1. V was pared by 6 bases and J by 2 bases, with 12 bases of the junction left unmatched. CDR3 length equals 15 residues. Germline assignment: CDR1 SQVTM and CDR2 ANQGSEA. Here the CDR3 DNA reads TGCAGCGTGATTACCGACAGGGAAGCTAACACTGAAGCTTTCTTT. It translates to CSVITDREANTEAFF. Using reference TRBV29-1 and TRBJ1-1 for the parts outside the CDR3, the full variable domain is SAVISQKPSRDICQRGTSLTIQCQVDSQVTMMFWYRQQPGQSLTLIATANQGSEATYESGFVIDKFPISRPNLTFSTLTVSNMSPEDSSIYLCSVITDREANTEAFFGQGTRLTVV.

V gene TRBV27 combines with J gene TRBJ1-4, with D possibly being TRBD1 (6 bases). The V end lost 6 bases, the J end lost 3 bases, and 11 bases lay between the germline ends. Per germline, CDR1 MNHEY and CDR2 SMNVEV (reference sequence). The CDR3 is made up of 14 amino acids. The CDR3: CASRAQGPNEKLFF. The CDR3 nucleotides are TGTGCCAGCAGGGCACAGGGTCCTAATGAAAAACTGTTTTTT.